The entry below describes one T cell receptor (beta chain). PCR was performed using 60 Vbeta and 13 Jbeta primers. Some clones are missing from TCRdb's copy, which holds only in-frame ones; the method was immunoSEQ multiplex PCR. This table holds around 160,000 clones, over 70% found once. Per the germline V gene, CDR1 is MNHEY and CDR2 is SVGAGI. Unmatched junction bases numbered 5, after V lost 5 bases and J lost 3 bases. The CDR3 length is 15 residues. This entry belongs to a study of cytomegalovirus exposure and HLA in healthy donors. Sequenced input: PBMCs. The chain has TRBV6-5 and TRBJ1-4; TRBD1 matches at 8 bases. This sequence was found in a male donor in good health and CMV-seropositive. DNA of the CDR3: TGTGCCAGCAGTACCTGGACAGGGTCTAATGAAAAACTGTTTTTT. It codes for CASSTWTGSNEKLFF.